This T cell receptor beta chain derives from a study of T cell clones after liver transplantation. Generated by immunoSEQ multiplex PCR, the TCRdb table keeps only in-frame clones and is missing some. The sample yields about 50,000 clones, over 55% seen once. Germline CDR1 is SGHTA and CDR2 is FQGNSA. CDR3 length equals 13 residues. V was cut by 4 bases and J by 3 bases, with 6 bases left in between. The receptor was derived from a human patient who received a liver transplant. Some of these T cells may belong to the graft donor. Sequenced material: CD4+ T cells from blood, taken roughly 55 months after liver transplant. The rearrangement links TRBV7-2 to TRBJ2-2, with no clear D. DNA of the CDR3: TGTGCCAGCAGCTCGGATTACACCGGGGAGCTGTTTTTT. Its protein product is CASSSDYTGELFF.